This T cell receptor (beta chain) was identified in a study of early T cells in non-severe SARS-CoV-2 infection. Turning to the study itself: The sequenced material was bulk RNA from unsorted whole blood, and its chains were unpaired. The study, taken as a whole, reports: Comparison of clonotypes with VDJdb favored anti-spike CD8 responses while missing private and CD4 specificities.

Individual cDNA molecules were tagged with unique molecular identifiers, the study reported. TCRdb called the 5' RACE reads again in MiXCR, with one record for every CDR3 protein. The sample includes about 94,000 distinct CDR3 sequences, less than 15% of them seen just once. V trimming: 9 bases; J trimming: 2 bases; junction bases outside the gene matches: 8. This CDR3 spans 15 amino acids. Germline loops: CDR1 SEHNR, CDR2 FQNEAQ (reference sequence). With respect to this clonotype: Its specificity is unknown.

The sample was whole blood. This TCR was recovered from an adult who was a healthcare worker with PCR-confirmed SARS-CoV-2 infection or an uninfected control (not recorded which). The chain uses TRBV7-9 and TRBJ1-3, with TRBD1 matching over 9 bases. The CDR3 here is CASGTGWIAGNTIYF. DNA of the CDR3: TGTGCCAGTGGGACAGGGTGGATCGCTGGAAACACCATATATTTT.